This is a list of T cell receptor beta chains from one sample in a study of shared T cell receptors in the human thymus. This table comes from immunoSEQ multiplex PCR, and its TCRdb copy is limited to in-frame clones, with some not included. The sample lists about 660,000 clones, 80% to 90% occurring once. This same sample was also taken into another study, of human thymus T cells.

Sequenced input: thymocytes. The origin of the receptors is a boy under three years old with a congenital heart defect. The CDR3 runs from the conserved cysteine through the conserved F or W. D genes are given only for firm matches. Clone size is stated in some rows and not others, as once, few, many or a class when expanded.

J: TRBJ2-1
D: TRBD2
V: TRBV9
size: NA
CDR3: CASSGPSGRARGEQFF
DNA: TGTGCCAGCAGCGGACCTAGCGGGAGGGCCAGGGGGGAGCAGTTCTTC

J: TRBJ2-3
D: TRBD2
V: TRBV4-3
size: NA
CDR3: CASSLLAGASTDTQYF
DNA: TGCGCCAGCAGCCTATTAGCGGGGGCGAGCACAGATACGCAGTATTTT

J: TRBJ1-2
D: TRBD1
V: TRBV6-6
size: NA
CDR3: CASRSTGTDGSYGYTF
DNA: TGTGCCAGCAGGTCGACAGGGACAGACGGATCGTATGGCTACACCTTC

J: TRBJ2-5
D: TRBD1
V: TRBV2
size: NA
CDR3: CASIRKTGSGETQYF
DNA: TGTGCCAGCATCCGGAAGACAGGGTCGGGAGAGACCCAGTACTTC

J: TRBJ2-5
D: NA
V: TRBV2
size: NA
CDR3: CASSSQEEGETQYF
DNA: TGTGCCAGCAGTTCTCAGGAGGAAGGGGAGACCCAGTACTTC

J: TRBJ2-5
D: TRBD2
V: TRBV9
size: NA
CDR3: CASSVAVSGGSETQYF
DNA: TGTGCCAGCAGCGTAGCTGTTAGCGGGGGTTCGGAGACCCAGTACTTC

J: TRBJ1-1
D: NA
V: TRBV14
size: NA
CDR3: CASRSPTGKGTEAFF
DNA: TGTGCCAGCAGGTCACCTACAGGGAAGGGGACTGAAGCTTTCTTT

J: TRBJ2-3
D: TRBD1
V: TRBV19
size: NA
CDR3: CASSIRHDRDPDTQYF
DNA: TGTGCCAGTAGTATCAGGCATGACAGGGACCCAGATACGCAGTATTTT

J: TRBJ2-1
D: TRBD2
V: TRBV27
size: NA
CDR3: CASSPWTSGTNSYNEQFF
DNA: TGTGCCAGCAGTCCTTGGACTAGCGGGACTAACTCCTACAATGAGCAGTTCTTC

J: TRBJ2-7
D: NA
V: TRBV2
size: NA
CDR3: CASDLEGVAFEQYF
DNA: TGTGCCAGCGATCTGGAGGGCGTCGCTTTCGAGCAGTACTTC

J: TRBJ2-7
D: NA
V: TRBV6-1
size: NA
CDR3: CASRYSSYEQYF
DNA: TGTGCCAGCAGGTATAGCTCCTACGAGCAGTACTTC

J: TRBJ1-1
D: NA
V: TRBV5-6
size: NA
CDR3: CASSLGHLEAFF
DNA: TGTGCCAGCAGCTTGGGACACCTTGAAGCTTTCTTT

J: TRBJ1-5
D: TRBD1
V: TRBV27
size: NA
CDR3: CASRADRASNQPQHF
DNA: TGTGCCAGCAGGGCGGACAGGGCCTCCAATCAGCCCCAGCATTTT

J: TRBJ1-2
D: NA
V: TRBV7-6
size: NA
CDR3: CASSLGLGSYYGYTF
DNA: TGTGCCAGCAGCTTAGGCTTAGGGAGTTACTATGGCTACACCTTC

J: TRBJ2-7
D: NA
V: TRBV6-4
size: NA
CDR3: CASKAPLRWDCCSYEQYF
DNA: TGTGCCAGCAAGGCCCCTCTAAGGTGGGACTGTTGCTCCTACGAGCAGTACTTC

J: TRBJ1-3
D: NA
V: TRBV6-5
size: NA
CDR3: CASSLHYSGNTIYF
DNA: TGTGCCAGCAGCCTACACTACTCTGGAAACACCATATATTTT

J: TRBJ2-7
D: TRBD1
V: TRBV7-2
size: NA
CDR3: CASSPGTVNPYEQYF
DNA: TGTGCCAGCAGCCCCGGGACAGTTAATCCCTACGAGCAGTACTTC

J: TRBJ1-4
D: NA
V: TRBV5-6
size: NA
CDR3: CASSLVATRSTNEKLFF
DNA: TGTGCCAGCAGCTTGGTCGCTACCCGATCGACTAATGAAAAACTGTTTTTT

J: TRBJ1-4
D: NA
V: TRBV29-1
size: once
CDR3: CSVEEGRGNEKLFF
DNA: TGCAGCGTTGAAGAAGGCCGGGGAAATGAAAAACTGTTTTTT

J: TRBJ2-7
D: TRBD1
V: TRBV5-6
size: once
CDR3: CASSLFIRDRGLYEQYF
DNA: TGTGCCAGCAGCTTGTTCATCCGCGACAGGGGGCTTTACGAGCAGTACTTC

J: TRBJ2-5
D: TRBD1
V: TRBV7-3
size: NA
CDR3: CASSKGQGRETQYF
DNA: TGTGCCAGCAGCAAGGGACAGGGGCGAGAGACCCAGTACTTC

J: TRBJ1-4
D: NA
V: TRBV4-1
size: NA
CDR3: CASSQEVRVGDNEKLFF
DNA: TGCGCCAGCAGCCAAGAGGTCAGGGTCGGAGATAATGAAAAACTGTTTTTT

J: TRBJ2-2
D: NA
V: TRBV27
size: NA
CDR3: CASRDLASWDGELFF
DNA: TGTGCCAGCAGGGATCTAGCGTCTTGGGACGGGGAGCTGTTTTTT

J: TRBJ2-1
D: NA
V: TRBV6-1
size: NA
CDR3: CASSDGHNEQFF
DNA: TGTGCCAGCAGTGATGGCCACAATGAGCAGTTCTTC

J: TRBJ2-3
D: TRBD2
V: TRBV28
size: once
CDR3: CASSLGQILAGGPPDTQYF
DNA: TGTGCCAGCAGTTTAGGGCAGATACTAGCGGGAGGGCCCCCAGATACGCAGTATTTT

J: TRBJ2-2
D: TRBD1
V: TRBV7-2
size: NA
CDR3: CASRRKPGTGSTTGELFF
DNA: TGTGCCAGCAGGCGAAAACCCGGGACAGGGTCTACCACCGGGGAGCTGTTTTTT

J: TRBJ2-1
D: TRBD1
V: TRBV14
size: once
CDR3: CASSQDRGLYSFQFF
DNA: TGTGCCAGCAGCCAAGACAGGGGGCTTTATTCTTTTCAGTTCTTC

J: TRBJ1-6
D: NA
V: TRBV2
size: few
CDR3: CASSGAHCGQGNYNSPLHF
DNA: TGTGCCAGCAGTGGAGCCCATTGCGGTCAGGGCAACTATAATTCACCCCTCCACTTT

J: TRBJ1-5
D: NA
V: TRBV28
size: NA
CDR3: CASSRRISNQPQHF
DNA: TGTGCCAGTTCCCGGCGGATTAGCAATCAGCCCCAGCATTTT

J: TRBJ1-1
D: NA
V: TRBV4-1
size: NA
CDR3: CASSQERRRQMNTEAFF
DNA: TGCGCCAGCAGCCAAGAGAGGCGAAGACAGATGAACACTGAAGCTTTCTTT

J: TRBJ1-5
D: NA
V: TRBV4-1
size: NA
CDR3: CASSHESGGAPNQPQHF
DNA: TGCGCCAGCAGCCATGAGTCCGGAGGTGCTCCCAATCAGCCCCAGCATTTT

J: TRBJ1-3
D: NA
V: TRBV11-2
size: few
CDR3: CASSFSNFTGSSGNTIYF
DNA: TGTGCCAGCAGCTTTTCCAACTTTACAGGGTCCTCTGGAAACACCATATATTTT

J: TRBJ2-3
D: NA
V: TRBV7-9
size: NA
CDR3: CASSLVGPASTSTDTQYF
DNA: TGTGCCAGCAGCTTAGTTGGCCCAGCGTCAACTAGCACAGATACGCAGTATTTT

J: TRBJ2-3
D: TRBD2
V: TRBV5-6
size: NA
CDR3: CASSLVVGTTFTDTQYF
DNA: TGTGCCAGCAGCTTGGTTGTGGGGACTACATTCACAGATACGCAGTATTTT

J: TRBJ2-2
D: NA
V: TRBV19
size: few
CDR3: CASSQGHDTGELFF
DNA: TGTGCCAGTAGCCAGGGACACGACACCGGGGAGCTGTTTTTT

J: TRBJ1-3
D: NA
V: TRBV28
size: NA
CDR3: CASSLQGKGSGNTIYF
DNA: TGTGCCAGCAGTTTACAGGGAAAGGGCTCTGGAAACACCATATATTTT

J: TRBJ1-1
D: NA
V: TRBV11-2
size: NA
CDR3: CASSLGGGIGGGGTEAFF
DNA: TGTGCCAGCTCCCTAGGCGGGGGCATTGGAGGAGGTGGCACTGAAGCTTTCTTT

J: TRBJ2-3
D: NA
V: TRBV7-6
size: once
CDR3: CASSSTGYSTDTQYF
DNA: TGTGCCAGCAGCTCGACAGGATACAGCACAGATACGCAGTATTTT

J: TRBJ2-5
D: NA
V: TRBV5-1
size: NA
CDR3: CASSNPSRDTTQETQYF
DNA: TGCGCCAGCAGCAATCCATCACGGGACACCACTCAAGAGACCCAGTACTTC

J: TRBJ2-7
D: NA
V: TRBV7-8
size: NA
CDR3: CASSIEDKTPEQYF
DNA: TGTGCCAGCAGCATCGAGGACAAGACTCCCGAGCAGTACTTC

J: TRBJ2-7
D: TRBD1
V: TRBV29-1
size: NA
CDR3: CSVVRAGGPYEQYF
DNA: TGCAGCGTTGTTAGGGCAGGGGGCCCCTACGAGCAGTACTTC

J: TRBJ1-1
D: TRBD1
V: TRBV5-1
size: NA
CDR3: CASNDGQGSAEAFF
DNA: TGCGCCAGCAACGACGGACAGGGTTCGGCTGAAGCTTTCTTT

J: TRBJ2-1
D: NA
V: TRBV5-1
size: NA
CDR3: CASSPIGESSYNEQFF
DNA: TGCGCCAGCAGCCCTATTGGGGAGAGCTCCTACAATGAGCAGTTCTTC

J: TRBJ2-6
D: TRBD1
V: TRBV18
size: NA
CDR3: CASSPGTGSSGANVLTF
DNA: TGTGCCAGCTCACCCGGGACAGGAAGCTCTGGGGCCAACGTCCTGACTTTC

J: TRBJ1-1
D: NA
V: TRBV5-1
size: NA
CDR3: CASSLAWAVNTEAFF
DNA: TGCGCCAGCAGCTTGGCCTGGGCTGTCAACACTGAAGCTTTCTTT

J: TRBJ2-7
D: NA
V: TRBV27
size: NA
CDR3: CASSFRGSYEQYF
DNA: TGTGCCAGCAGTTTTCGCGGTTCGTACGAGCAGTACTTC

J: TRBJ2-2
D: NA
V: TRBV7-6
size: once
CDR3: CASSQGGGPNTGELFF
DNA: TGTGCCAGCAGCCAAGGCGGGGGCCCGAACACCGGGGAGCTGTTTTTT

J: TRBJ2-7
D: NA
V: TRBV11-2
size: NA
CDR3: CASSSWDSEHEQYF
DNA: TGTGCCAGCAGCAGCTGGGACTCGGAGCACGAGCAGTACTTC

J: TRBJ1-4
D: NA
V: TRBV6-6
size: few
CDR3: CASRPRSEEKLFF
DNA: TGTGCCAGTCGACCGAGGAGCGAGGAAAAACTGTTTTTT

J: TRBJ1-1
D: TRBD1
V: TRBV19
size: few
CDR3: CASRRMTGDLTEAFF
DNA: TGTGCCAGTAGAAGAATGACAGGGGACCTGACTGAAGCTTTCTTT

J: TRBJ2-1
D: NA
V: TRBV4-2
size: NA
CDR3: CASSQEFSPQAKSDNEQFF
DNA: TGTGCCAGCAGCCAAGAATTCAGTCCCCAGGCAAAGTCAGACAATGAGCAGTTCTTC

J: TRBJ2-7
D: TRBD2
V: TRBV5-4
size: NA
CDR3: CASSLSGGNRYEQYF
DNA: TGTGCCAGCAGCTTGTCCGGGGGGAACCGCTACGAGCAGTACTTC